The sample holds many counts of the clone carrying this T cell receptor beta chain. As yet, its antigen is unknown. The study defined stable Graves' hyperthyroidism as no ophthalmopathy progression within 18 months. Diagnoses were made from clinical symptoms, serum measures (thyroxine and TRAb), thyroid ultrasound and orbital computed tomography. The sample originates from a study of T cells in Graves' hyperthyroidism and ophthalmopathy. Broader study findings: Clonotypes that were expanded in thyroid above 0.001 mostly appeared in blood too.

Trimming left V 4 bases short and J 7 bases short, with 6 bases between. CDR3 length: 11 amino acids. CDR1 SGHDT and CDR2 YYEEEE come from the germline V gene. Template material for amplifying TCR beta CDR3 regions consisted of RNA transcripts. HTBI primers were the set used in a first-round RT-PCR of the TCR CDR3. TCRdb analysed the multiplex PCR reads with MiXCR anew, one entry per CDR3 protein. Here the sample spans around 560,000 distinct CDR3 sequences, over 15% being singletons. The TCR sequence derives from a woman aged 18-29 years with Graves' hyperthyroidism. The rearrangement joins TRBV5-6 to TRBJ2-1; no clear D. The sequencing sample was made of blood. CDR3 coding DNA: TGTGCCAGCAGCCGGTTTAATGAGCAGTTCTTC. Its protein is CASSRFNEQFF.